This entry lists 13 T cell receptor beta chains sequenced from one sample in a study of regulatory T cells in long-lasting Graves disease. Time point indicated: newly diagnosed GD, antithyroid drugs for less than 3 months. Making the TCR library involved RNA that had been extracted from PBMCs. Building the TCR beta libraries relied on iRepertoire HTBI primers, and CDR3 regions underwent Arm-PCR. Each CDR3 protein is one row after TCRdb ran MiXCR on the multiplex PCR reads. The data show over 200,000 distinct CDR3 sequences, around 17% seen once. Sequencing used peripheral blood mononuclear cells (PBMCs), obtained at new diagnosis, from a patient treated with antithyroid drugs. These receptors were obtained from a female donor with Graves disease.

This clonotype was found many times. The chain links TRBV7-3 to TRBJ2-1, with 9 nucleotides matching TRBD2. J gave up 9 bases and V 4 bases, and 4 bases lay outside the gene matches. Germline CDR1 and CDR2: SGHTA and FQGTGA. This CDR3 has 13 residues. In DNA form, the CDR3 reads TGTGCCAGCAGCTCCGGGACTAGCAGTGAGCAGTTCTTC. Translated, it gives CASSSGTSSEQFF. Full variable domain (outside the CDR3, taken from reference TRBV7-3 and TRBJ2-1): GAGVSQTPSNKVTEKGKYVELRCDPISGHTALYWYRQSLGQGPEFLIYFQGTGAADDSGLPNDRFFAVRPEGSVSTLKIQRTERGDSAVYLCASSSGTSSEQFFGPGTRLTVL.

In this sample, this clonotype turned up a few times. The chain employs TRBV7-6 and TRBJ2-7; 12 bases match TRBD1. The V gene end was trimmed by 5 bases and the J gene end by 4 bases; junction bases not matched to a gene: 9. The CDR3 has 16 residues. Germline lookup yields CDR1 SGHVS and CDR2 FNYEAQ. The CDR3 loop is CASSQGTGGAGYEQYF. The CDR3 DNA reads TGTGCCAGCAGCCAAGGGACAGGGGGCGCAGGATACGAGCAGTACTTC.

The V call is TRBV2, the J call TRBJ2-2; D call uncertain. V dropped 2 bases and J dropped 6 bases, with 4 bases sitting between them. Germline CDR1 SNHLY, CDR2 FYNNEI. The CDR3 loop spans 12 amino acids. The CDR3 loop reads CASSEPPGELFF. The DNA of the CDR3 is TGTGCCAGCAGTGAACCACCCGGGGAGCTGTTTTTT.

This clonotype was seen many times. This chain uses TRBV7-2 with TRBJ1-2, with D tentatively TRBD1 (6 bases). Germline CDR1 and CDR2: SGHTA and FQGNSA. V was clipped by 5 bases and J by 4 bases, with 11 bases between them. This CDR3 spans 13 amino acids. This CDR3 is CASSPTQGYGYTF. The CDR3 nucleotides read TGTGCCAGCAGCCCTACACAGGGCTATGGCTACACCTTC.

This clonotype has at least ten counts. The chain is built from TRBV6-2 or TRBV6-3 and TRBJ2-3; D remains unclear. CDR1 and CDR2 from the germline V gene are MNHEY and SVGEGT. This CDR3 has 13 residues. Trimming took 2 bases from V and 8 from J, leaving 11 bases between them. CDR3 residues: CASSYGTLPTQYF. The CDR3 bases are TGTGCCAGCAGTTACGGTACCCTTCCTACGCAGTATTTT.

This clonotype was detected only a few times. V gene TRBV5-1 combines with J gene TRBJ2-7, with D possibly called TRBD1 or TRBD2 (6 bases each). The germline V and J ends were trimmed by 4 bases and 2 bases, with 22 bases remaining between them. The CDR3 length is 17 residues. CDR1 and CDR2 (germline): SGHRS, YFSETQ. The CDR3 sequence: CASSPLMGGGQPYEQYF. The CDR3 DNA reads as TGCGCCAGCAGCCCGTTGATGGGGGGCGGACAGCCCTACGAGCAGTACTTC.

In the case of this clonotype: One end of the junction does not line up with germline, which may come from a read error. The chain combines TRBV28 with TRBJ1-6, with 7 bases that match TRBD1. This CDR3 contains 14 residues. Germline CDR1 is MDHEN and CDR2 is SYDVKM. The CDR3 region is CAIGGTDQRSPPHF. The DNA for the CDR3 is TGTGCCATAGGAGGGACAGATCAGAGGTCACCCCCCCACTTT.

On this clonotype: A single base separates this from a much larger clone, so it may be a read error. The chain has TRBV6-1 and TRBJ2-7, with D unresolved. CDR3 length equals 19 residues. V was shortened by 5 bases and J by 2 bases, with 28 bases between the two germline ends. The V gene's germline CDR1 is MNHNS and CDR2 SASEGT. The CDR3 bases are TGTGCCAGCAGTACAATAGGAATAAGTTGGCGACTCGGTCCCTACGAGCAGTACTTC. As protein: CASSTIGISWRLGPYEQYF.

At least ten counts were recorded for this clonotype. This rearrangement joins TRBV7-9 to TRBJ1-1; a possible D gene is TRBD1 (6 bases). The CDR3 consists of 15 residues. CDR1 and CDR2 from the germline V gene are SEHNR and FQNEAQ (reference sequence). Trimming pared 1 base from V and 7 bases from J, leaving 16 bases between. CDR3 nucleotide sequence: TGTGCCAGCAGCTTAGAGGGGGGTCCGTTCGGTGAAGCTTTCTTT. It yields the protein CASSLEGGPFGEAFF.

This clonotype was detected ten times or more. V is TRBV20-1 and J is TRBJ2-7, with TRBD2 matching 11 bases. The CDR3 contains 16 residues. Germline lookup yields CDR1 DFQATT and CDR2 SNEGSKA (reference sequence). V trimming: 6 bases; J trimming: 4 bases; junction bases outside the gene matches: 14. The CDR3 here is CSAPSGGTSGSYEQYF. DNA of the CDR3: TGCAGTGCCCCCAGTGGGGGCACTAGCGGGAGTTACGAGCAGTACTTC.

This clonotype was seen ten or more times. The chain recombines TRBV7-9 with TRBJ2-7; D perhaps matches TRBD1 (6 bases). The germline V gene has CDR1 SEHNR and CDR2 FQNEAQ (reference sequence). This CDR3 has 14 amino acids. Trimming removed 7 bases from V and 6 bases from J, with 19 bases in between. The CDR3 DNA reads TGTGCCAGCAATCTAGGGGCAGGGGTTGGCGAGCAGTACTTC. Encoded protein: CASNLGAGVGEQYF.

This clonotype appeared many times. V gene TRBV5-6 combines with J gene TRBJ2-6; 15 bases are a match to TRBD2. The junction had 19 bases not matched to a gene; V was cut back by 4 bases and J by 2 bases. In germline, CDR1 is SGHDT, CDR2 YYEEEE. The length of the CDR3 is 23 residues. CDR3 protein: CASSPVDWTSGRAGGPGANVLTF. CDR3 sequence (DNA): TGTGCCAGCAGCCCCGTCGATTGGACTAGCGGGAGGGCCGGTGGTCCTGGGGCCAACGTCCTGACTTTC. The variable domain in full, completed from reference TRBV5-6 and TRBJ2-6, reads DAGVTQSPTHLIKTRGQQVTLRCSPKSGHDTVSWYQQALGQGPQFIFQYYEEEERQRGNFPDRFSGHQFPNYSSELNVNALLLGDSALYLCASSPVDWTSGRAGGPGANVLTFGAGSRLTVL.

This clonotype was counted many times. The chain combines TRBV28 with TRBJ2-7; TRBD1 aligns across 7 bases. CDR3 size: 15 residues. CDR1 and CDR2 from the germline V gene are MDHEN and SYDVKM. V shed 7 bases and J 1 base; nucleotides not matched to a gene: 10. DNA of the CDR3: TGTGCCAGCAAACAAGCACGCAGGGGGTCCTACGAGCAGTACTTC. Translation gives CASKQARRGSYEQYF.